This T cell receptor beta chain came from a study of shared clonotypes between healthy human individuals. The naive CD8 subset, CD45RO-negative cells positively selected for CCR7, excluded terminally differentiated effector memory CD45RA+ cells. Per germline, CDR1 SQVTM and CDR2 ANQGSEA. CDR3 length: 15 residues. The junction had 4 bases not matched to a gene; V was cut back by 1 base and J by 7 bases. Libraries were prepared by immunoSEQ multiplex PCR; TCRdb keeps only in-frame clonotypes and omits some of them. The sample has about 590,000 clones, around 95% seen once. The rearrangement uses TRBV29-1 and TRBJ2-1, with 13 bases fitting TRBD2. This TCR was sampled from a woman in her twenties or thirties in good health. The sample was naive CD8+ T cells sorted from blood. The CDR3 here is CSVEGLTSGGNEQFF. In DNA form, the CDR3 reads TGCAGCGTTGAAGGTCTGACTAGCGGGGGGAATGAGCAGTTCTTC.